Listed below are T cell receptor beta chains from one sample, sequenced in a study of blood T cell repertoires in COVID-19. The data were produced by immunoSEQ multiplex PCR, yet TCRdb's version contains in-frame clones alone and is incomplete. Of about 190,000 clones in the sample, approximately 80% were seen once. Sample: peripheral blood. These receptors were obtained from a woman between 45 and 65 years old with acute or convalescent COVID-19. The CDR3 runs from the conserved cysteine through the conserved F or W. Each record gives: CDR3 protein, CDR3 DNA, V gene, D gene, J gene, clone size. D genes are given only for firm matches. Part of the rows lack a size; the others show once, few, many or a class for expanded clones.

CDR3 protein: CSALTSGSLDEQFF
CDR3 DNA: TGCAGCGCCCTGACTAGCGGGAGTCTCGATGAGCAGTTCTTC
V gene: TRBV29-1
D gene: TRBD2
J gene: TRBJ2-1
clone size: few

CDR3 protein: CASSQDQAGYNYGYTF
CDR3 DNA: TGCGCCAGCAGCCAAGATCAGGCGGGGTATAACTATGGCTACACCTTC
V gene: TRBV4-3
D gene: -
J gene: TRBJ1-2
clone size: -

CDR3 protein: CASSEYRGSGYTF
CDR3 DNA: TGCGCCAGCAGTGAATATAGGGGGAGCGGCTACACCTTC
V gene: TRBV10-1
D gene: -
J gene: TRBJ1-2
clone size: -

CDR3 protein: CASQTSGGSYNEQFF
CDR3 DNA: TGTGCCAGTCAGACTAGCGGGGGTTCCTACAATGAGCAGTTCTTC
V gene: TRBV19
D gene: TRBD2
J gene: TRBJ2-1
clone size: -

CDR3 protein: CASSPRTSGGYNEQFF
CDR3 DNA: TGTGCCAGCAGCCCCCGGACTAGCGGAGGATACAATGAGCAGTTCTTC
V gene: TRBV11-3
D gene: TRBD2
J gene: TRBJ2-1
clone size: -

CDR3 protein: CASSLRLSEPQHF
CDR3 DNA: TGTGCCAGCAGCTTACGTTTGTCGGAGCCCCAGCATTTT
V gene: TRBV7-7
D gene: -
J gene: TRBJ1-5
clone size: -

CDR3 protein: CASSYSSRGNGYTF
CDR3 DNA: TGTGCCAGCAGTTACTCGAGTAGGGGTAACGGCTACACCTTC
V gene: TRBV6-6
D gene: -
J gene: TRBJ1-2
clone size: -

CDR3 protein: CASSSRGTEAFF
CDR3 DNA: TGCGCCAGCAGCTCCAGAGGGACTGAAGCTTTCTTT
V gene: TRBV5-1
D gene: -
J gene: TRBJ1-1
clone size: -

CDR3 protein: CAISSGGLAVGYTF
CDR3 DNA: TGTGCCATTTCCTCAGGGGGCCTGGCTGTTGGCTACACCTTC
V gene: TRBV10-3
D gene: TRBD1
J gene: TRBJ1-2
clone size: -

CDR3 protein: CASSRGRGEGTAFF
CDR3 DNA: TGTGCCAGCAGCCGCGGCCGTGGGGAGGGGACGGCTTTCTTT
V gene: TRBV7-6
D gene: -
J gene: TRBJ1-1
clone size: -

CDR3 protein: CASSSGGWGTGELFF
CDR3 DNA: TGTGCCAGCAGCTCAGGGGGGTGGGGCACCGGGGAGCTGTTTTTT
V gene: TRBV7-2
D gene: -
J gene: TRBJ2-2
clone size: -

CDR3 protein: CASSPVGRGRTEAFF
CDR3 DNA: TGTGCCAGCAGCCCCGTGGGCAGGGGGCGGACTGAAGCTTTCTTT
V gene: TRBV9
D gene: TRBD1
J gene: TRBJ1-1
clone size: few

CDR3 protein: CASSQEPTSGSQFF
CDR3 DNA: TGTGCCAGCAGCCAAGAGCCGACTAGCGGGAGCCAGTTCTTC
V gene: TRBV3-1/TRBV3-2
D gene: TRBD2
J gene: TRBJ2-1
clone size: -

CDR3 protein: CASSLGTVAYEQYF
CDR3 DNA: TGCGCCAGCAGCTTGGGGACAGTGGCCTACGAGCAGTACTTC
V gene: TRBV5-1
D gene: -
J gene: TRBJ2-7
clone size: -

CDR3 protein: CASSLLEGWEPQHF
CDR3 DNA: TGTGCCAGCAGTTTATTGGAGGGCTGGGAGCCCCAGCATTTT
V gene: TRBV28
D gene: -
J gene: TRBJ1-5
clone size: -

CDR3 protein: CATSDFTGVFYEQYF
CDR3 DNA: TGTGCCACCAGTGATTTCACAGGGGTATTTTACGAGCAGTACTTC
V gene: TRBV24-1
D gene: TRBD1
J gene: TRBJ2-7
clone size: -

CDR3 protein: CASSISSRGYEQYF
CDR3 DNA: TGTGCCAGTAGTATTTCTTCCAGGGGCTACGAGCAGTACTTC
V gene: TRBV19
D gene: -
J gene: TRBJ2-7
clone size: -

CDR3 protein: CASSVTGTSYNEQFF
CDR3 DNA: TGTGCCAGCAGCGTGACAGGCACATCCTACAATGAGCAGTTCTTC
V gene: TRBV6-5
D gene: -
J gene: TRBJ2-1
clone size: -

CDR3 protein: CASRSTWALEQYF
CDR3 DNA: TGTGCCAGCAGGTCCACTTGGGCGTTAGAGCAGTACTTC
V gene: TRBV28
D gene: -
J gene: TRBJ2-7
clone size: few

CDR3 protein: CASSLGTGDRNYGYTF
CDR3 DNA: TGTGCCAGTAGTCTAGGGACAGGGGACCGAAACTATGGCTACACCTTC
V gene: TRBV19
D gene: TRBD1
J gene: TRBJ1-2
clone size: -

CDR3 protein: CATSDGDRGNSPLHF
CDR3 DNA: TGTGCCACCAGTGACGGGGACAGGGGAAATTCACCCCTCCACTTT
V gene: TRBV24-1
D gene: TRBD1
J gene: TRBJ1-6
clone size: once

CDR3 protein: CASRQLNAGNQPQHF
CDR3 DNA: TGTGCCAGCAGGCAGCTGAACGCGGGCAATCAGCCCCAGCATTTT
V gene: TRBV27
D gene: -
J gene: TRBJ1-5
clone size: few

CDR3 protein: CASSYQENTEAFF
CDR3 DNA: TGTGCCAGCAGTTATCAGGAGAACACTGAAGCTTTCTTT
V gene: TRBV6-5
D gene: -
J gene: TRBJ1-1
clone size: -

CDR3 protein: CASSRDRIYEQYF
CDR3 DNA: TGTGCCAGCAGTCGGGACAGGATCTACGAGCAGTACTTC
V gene: TRBV7-8
D gene: TRBD1
J gene: TRBJ2-7
clone size: -

CDR3 protein: CASTNSRGTPRSQPQHF
CDR3 DNA: TGTGCCAGCACCAATAGCAGGGGGACCCCAAGGAGTCAGCCCCAGCATTTT
V gene: TRBV28
D gene: TRBD1
J gene: TRBJ1-5
clone size: -

CDR3 protein: CASSYLGSEQYF
CDR3 DNA: TGTGCCAGCAGTTACTTGGGGAGCGAGCAGTACTTC
V gene: TRBV6-6
D gene: -
J gene: TRBJ2-7
clone size: -

CDR3 protein: CASSLTGGASNEKLFF
CDR3 DNA: TGTGCCAGCAGCTTAACAGGGGGCGCATCTAATGAAAAACTGTTTTTT
V gene: TRBV5-6
D gene: TRBD1
J gene: TRBJ1-4
clone size: -

CDR3 protein: CAWRGAYEQYF
CDR3 DNA: TGTGCCTGGCGGGGGGCCTACGAGCAGTACTTC
V gene: TRBV30
D gene: TRBD2
J gene: TRBJ2-7
clone size: few

CDR3 protein: CASGRQSPGYGYTF
CDR3 DNA: TGTGCCAGCGGTCGACAGAGCCCGGGCTATGGCTACACCTTC
V gene: TRBV6-5
D gene: -
J gene: TRBJ1-2
clone size: -

CDR3 protein: CASSLALGAGNTEAFF
CDR3 DNA: TGTGCCAGCAGCTTAGCGCTAGGGGCAGGGAATACTGAAGCTTTCTTT
V gene: TRBV7-8
D gene: -
J gene: TRBJ1-1
clone size: -

CDR3 protein: CASRPISGGTGELFF
CDR3 DNA: TGTGCCAGCAGACCGATTAGCGGGGGCACCGGGGAGCTGTTTTTT
V gene: TRBV2
D gene: TRBD2
J gene: TRBJ2-2
clone size: -

CDR3 protein: CASSYSGTIVTDTQYF
CDR3 DNA: TGTGCCAGCAGTTATAGCGGGACTATAGTCACAGATACGCAGTATTTT
V gene: TRBV6-2/TRBV6-3
D gene: TRBD2
J gene: TRBJ2-3
clone size: -

CDR3 protein: CATKLGGADNSPLHF
CDR3 DNA: TGTGCCACAAAACTTGGGGGCGCGGATAATTCACCCCTCCACTTT
V gene: TRBV28
D gene: -
J gene: TRBJ1-6
clone size: -

CDR3 protein: CASSYAGTVYEQYF
CDR3 DNA: TGTGCCAGCAGTTACGCCGGGACAGTCTACGAGCAGTACTTC
V gene: TRBV6-6
D gene: TRBD1
J gene: TRBJ2-7
clone size: -

CDR3 protein: CASSSQTSADTQYF
CDR3 DNA: TGCGCCAGCAGCTCGCAGACTAGCGCAGATACGCAGTATTTT
V gene: TRBV5-1
D gene: TRBD2
J gene: TRBJ2-3
clone size: -

CDR3 protein: CASSPNRGRSTDTQYF
CDR3 DNA: TGCGCCAGCAGCCCGAACAGGGGCCGGAGCACAGATACGCAGTATTTT
V gene: TRBV5-1
D gene: TRBD1
J gene: TRBJ2-3
clone size: -